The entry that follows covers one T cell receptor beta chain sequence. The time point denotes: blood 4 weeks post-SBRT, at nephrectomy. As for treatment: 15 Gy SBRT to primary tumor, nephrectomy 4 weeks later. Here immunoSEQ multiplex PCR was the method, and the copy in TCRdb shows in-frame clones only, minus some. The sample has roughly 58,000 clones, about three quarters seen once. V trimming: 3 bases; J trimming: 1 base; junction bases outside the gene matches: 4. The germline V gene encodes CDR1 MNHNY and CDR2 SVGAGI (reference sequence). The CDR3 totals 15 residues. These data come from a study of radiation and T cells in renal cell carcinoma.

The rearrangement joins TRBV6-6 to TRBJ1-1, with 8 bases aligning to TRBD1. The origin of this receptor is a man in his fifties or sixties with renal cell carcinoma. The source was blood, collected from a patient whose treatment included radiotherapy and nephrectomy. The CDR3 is CASSYGQGWNTEAFF. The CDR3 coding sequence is TGTGCCAGCAGTTATGGACAGGGCTGGAACACTGAAGCTTTCTTT.